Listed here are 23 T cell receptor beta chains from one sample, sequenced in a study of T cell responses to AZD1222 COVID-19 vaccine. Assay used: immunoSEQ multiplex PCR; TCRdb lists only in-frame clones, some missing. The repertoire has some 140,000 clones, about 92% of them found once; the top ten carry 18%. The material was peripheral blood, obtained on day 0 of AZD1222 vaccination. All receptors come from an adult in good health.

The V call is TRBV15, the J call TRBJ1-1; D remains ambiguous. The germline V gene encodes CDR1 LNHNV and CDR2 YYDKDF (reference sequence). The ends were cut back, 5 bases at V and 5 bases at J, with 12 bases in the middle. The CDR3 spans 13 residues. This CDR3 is CATSRNWVTEAFF. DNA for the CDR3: TGTGCCACCAGCCGAAATTGGGTAACTGAAGCTTTCTTT.

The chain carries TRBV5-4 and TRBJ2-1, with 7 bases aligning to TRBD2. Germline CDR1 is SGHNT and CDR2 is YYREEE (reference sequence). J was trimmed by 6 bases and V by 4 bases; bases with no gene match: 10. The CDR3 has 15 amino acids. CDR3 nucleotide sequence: TGTGCCAGCAGCAGGCGCAGGGAGGGAAGCAATGAGCAGTTCTTC. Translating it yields CASSRRREGSNEQFF.

The CDR3 sequence is CASSNRAGTGPGGAFF. Written as DNA, the CDR3 is TGTGCCAGTAGTAATAGGGCCGGGACAGGTCCCGGGGGAGCTTTCTTT. The chain uses TRBV19 and TRBJ1-1; 8 nucleotides match TRBD1. The CDR3 has 16 amino acids. J was trimmed by 10 bases and V by 4 bases; bases with no gene match: 17. Germline V lookup: CDR1 LNHDA, CDR2 SQIVND (reference sequence).

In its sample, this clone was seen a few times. The CDR3 DNA reads as TGTGCCAGCAGCTATGGACCCTCCGAGCAGTACTTC. Translating it yields CASSYGPSEQYF. The V and J genes are TRBV5-4 and TRBJ2-7; D gene ambiguous. This CDR3 is 12 amino acids long. Trimming removed 3 bases at V and 6 bases at J, with 10 bases between. Germline values: CDR1 SGHNT, CDR2 YYREEE (reference sequence).

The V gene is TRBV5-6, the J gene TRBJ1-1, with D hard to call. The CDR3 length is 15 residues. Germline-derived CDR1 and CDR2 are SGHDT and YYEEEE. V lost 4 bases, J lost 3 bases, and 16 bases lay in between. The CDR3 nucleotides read TGTGCCAGCAGCCCAATGACCCTGAGGGACACTGAAGCTTTCTTT. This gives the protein CASSPMTLRDTEAFF.

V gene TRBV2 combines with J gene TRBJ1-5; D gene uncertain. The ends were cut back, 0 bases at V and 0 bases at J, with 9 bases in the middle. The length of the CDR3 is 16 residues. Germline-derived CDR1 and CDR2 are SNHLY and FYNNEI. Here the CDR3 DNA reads TGTGCCAGCAGTGAAGCAACGGGGTATAGCAATCAGCCCCAGCATTTT. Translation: CASSEATGYSNQPQHF. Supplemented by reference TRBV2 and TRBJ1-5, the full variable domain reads EPEVTQTPSHQVTQMGQEVILRCVPISNHLYFYWYRQILGQKVEFLVSFYNNEISEKSEIFDDQFSVERPDGSNFTLKIRSTKLEDSAMYFCASSEATGYSNQPQHFGDGTRLSIL.

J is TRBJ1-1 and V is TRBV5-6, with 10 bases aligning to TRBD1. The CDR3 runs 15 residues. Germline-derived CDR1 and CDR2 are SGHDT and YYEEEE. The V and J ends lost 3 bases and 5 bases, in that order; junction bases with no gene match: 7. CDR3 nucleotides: TGTGCCAGCAGCTACCTAGACAGGGGGCGTACTGAAGCTTTCTTT. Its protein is CASSYLDRGRTEAFF.

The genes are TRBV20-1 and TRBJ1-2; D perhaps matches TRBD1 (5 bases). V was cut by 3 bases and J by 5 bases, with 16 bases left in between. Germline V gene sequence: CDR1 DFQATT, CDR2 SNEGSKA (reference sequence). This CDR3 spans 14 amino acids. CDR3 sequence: CSASSTTEIYGYTF. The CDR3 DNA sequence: TGCAGTGCTAGTTCTACGACAGAGATTTATGGCTACACCTTC.

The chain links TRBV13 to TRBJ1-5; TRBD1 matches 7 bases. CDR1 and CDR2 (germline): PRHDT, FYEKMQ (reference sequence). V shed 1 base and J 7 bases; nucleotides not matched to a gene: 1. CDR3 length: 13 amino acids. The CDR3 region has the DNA TGTGCCAGCAGCTTAGAAGGGGGCCAGCCCCAGCATTTT. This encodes CASSLEGGQPQHF.

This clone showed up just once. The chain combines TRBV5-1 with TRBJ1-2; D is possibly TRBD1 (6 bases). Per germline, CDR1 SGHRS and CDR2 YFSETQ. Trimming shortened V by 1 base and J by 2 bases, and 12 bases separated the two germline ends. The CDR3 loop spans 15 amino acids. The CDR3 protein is CASSLSGGQNYGYTF. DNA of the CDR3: TGCGCCAGCAGCTTGTCGGGGGGGCAAAACTATGGCTACACCTTC.

In DNA, the CDR3 is TGTGCCAGTAGTAGGCAGACACGGGATGAGCAGTTCTTC. This codes for CASSRQTRDEQFF. The chain combines TRBV19 with TRBJ2-1; D gene ambiguous. This CDR3 region has 13 residues. Germline lookup yields CDR1 LNHDA and CDR2 SQIVND (reference sequence). V dropped 4 bases and J dropped 8 bases, with 12 bases sitting between them.

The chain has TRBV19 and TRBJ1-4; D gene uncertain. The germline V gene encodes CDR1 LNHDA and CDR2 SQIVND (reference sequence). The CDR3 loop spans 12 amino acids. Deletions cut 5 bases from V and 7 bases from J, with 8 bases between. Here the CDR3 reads CASSARAEKLFF. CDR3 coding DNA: TGTGCCAGTAGTGCGCGGGCTGAAAAACTGTTTTTT.

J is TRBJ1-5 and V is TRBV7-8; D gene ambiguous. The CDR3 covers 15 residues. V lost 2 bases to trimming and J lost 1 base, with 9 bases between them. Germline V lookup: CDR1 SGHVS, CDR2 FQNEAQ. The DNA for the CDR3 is TGTGCCAGCAGCTTATTTGTAGAAAGCAATCAGCCCCAGCATTTT. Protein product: CASSLFVESNQPQHF.

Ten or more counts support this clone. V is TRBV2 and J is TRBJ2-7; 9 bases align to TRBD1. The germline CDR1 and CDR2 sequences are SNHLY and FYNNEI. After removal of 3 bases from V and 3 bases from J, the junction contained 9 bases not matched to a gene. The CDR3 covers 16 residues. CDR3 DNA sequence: TGTGCCAGCAGTGAGGGTTGGGACAGGGCTTACTACGAGCAGTACTTC. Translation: CASSEGWDRAYYEQYF. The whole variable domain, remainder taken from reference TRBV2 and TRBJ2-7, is EPEVTQTPSHQVTQMGQEVILRCVPISNHLYFYWYRQILGQKVEFLVSFYNNEISEKSEIFDDQFSVERPDGSNFTLKIRSTKLEDSAMYFCASSEGWDRAYYEQYFGPGTRLTVT.

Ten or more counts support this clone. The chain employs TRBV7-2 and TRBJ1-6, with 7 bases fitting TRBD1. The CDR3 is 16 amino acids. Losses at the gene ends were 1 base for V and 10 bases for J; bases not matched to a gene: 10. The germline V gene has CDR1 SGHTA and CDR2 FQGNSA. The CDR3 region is CASSLDRGLSESPLHF. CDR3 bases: TGTGCCAGCAGCTTAGATAGGGGGCTGAGCGAGTCACCCCTCCACTTT.

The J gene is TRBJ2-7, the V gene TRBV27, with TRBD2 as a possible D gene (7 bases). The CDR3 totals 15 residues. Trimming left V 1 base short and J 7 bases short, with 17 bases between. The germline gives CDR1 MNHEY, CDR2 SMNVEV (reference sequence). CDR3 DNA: TGTGCCAGCAGTTTATTGAGAGGGGGGGGCTTGGAGCAGTACTTC. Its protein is CASSLLRGGGLEQYF.

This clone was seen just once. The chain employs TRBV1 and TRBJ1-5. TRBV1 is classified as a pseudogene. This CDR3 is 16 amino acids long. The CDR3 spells CTSSQDQPGGYQPQHF. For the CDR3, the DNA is TGCACCAGCAGCCAAGATCAACCGGGGGGCTATCAGCCCCAGCATTTT.

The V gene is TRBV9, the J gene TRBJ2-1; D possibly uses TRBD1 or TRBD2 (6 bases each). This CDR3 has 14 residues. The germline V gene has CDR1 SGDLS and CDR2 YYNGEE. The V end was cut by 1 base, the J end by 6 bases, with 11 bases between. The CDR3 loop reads CASSVSGAPNEQFF. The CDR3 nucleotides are TGTGCCAGCAGCGTATCGGGGGCCCCCAATGAGCAGTTCTTC.

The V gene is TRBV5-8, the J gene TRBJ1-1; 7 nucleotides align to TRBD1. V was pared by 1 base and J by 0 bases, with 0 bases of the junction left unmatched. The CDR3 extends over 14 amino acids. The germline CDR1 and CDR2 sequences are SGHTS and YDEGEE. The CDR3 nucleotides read TGTGCCAGCAGCTTGAGGGGGCTGAACACTGAAGCTTTCTTT. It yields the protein CASSLRGLNTEAFF.

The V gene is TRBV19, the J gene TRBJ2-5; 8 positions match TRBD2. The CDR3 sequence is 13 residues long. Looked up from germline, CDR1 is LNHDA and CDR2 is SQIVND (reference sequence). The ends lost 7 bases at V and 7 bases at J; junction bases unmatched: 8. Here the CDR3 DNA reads TGTGCCAGTAATAACGGGGGGGCCGCGACCCAGTACTTC. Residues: CASNNGGAATQYF.

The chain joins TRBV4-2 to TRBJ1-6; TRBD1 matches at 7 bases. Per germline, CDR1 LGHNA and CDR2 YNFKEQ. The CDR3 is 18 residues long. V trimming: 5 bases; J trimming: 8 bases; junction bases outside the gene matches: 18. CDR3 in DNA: TGTGCCAGCAGCATACGGACAGGAAGGGGTGATGGCGATTCACCCCTCCACTTT. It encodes CASSIRTGRGDGDSPLHF.

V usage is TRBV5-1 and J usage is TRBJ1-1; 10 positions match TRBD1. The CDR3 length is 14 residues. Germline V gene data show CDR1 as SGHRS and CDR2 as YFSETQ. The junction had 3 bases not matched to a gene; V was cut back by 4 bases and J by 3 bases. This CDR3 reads CASSGGQGYTEAFF. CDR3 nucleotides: TGCGCCAGCAGCGGGGGACAGGGGTACACTGAAGCTTTCTTT.

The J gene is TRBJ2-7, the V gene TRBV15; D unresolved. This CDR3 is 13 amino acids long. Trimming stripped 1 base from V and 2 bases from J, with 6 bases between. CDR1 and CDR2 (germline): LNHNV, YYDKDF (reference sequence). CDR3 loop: CATSRARTYEQYF. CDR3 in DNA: TGTGCCACCAGCAGAGCACGGACCTACGAGCAGTACTTC.